The 5 T cell receptor beta chains in this list originate from one sample, sequenced in a study of T cell clones after liver transplantation (dated by TCRdb to between 2019 and 2020). Libraries were constructed by the immunoSEQ multiplex PCR assay. TCRdb provides this immuneACCESS table in a form limited to in-frame rearrangements. Some clones are lacking; in checked studies, under half of them reflect an unresolved V gene, and why the rest are absent is not known. This sample holds tens of thousands of clones; around 80% were observed only once. 0.79% of the sample lies in the top ten. Sequenced material: CD4+ T cells from blood, taken 12 months after liver transplant. The receptors stem from a human patient who received a liver transplant. After a transplant, some T cells may have been passed on by the graft donor.

This chain joins TRBV7-2 and TRBJ1-2; D possibly corresponds to TRBD1 (5 bases). This CDR3 comprises 15 residues. Trimming took off 3 bases at V and 2 bases at J, with 13 bases between the two ends. Germline CDR1 and CDR2: SGHTA and FQGNSA. The CDR3 nucleotides read TGTGCCAGCAGCTTTACAGGAGGAATAAACTATGGCTACACCTTC. It codes for CASSFTGGINYGYTF. Based on the CDR3 plus reference TRBV7-2 and TRBJ1-2, the full variable domain is GAGVSQSPSNKVTEKGKDVELRCDPISGHTALYWYRQSLGQGLEFLIYFQGNSAPDKSGLPSDRFSAERTGGSVSTLTIQRTQQEDSAVYLCASSFTGGINYGYTFGSGTRLTVV.

This clone appeared many times. This chain links TRBV5-1 with TRBJ2-7, with a weak D call TRBD1 (6 bases). V was trimmed by 0 bases and J by 1 base, leaving 11 bases between them. The CDR3 totals 15 residues. Germline CDR1 SGHRS, CDR2 YFSETQ. DNA for the CDR3: TGCGCCAGCAGCTTGGTTCCAGGGGCGTCCTACGAGCAGTACTTC. Encoded protein: CASSLVPGASYEQYF.

The rearrangement links TRBV28 to TRBJ2-7, with D tentatively TRBD1 or TRBD2 (5 bases each). CDR3 length: 15 residues. From germline, CDR1 is MDHEN and CDR2 SYDVKM. V shed 3 bases and J shed 4 bases, with 16 bases lying between them. The CDR3 DNA is TGTGCCAGCAGTTTGACGGGGCCAACAAAGTACGAGCAGTACTTC. It translates to CASSLTGPTKYEQYF.

The CDR3, as DNA: TGTGCCAGCACTACCCACCCCGGGGAGCTGTTTTTT. Encoded protein: CASTTHPGELFF. This sequence joins TRBV28 and TRBJ2-2; the D is unclear. Trimming removed 7 bases from V and 6 bases from J, with 9 bases in between. Per the germline V gene, CDR1 is MDHEN and CDR2 is SYDVKM. The CDR3 totals 12 residues.

The chain links TRBV6-1 to TRBJ1-1, with 7 bases aligning to TRBD1. CDR3 length equals 15 residues. The germline V gene has CDR1 MNHNS and CDR2 SASEGT. Unmatched junction bases numbered 9, after V lost 4 bases and J lost 4 bases. Here the CDR3 DNA reads TGTGCCAGCAGTGGGGAGACAGGGTGGAGCACTGAAGCTTTCTTT. Translation gives CASSGETGWSTEAFF.